This T cell receptor (beta chain) is drawn from a study of blood T cell repertoires in COVID-19 (TCRdb year 2020). With regard to the full study: Samples from collaborators originated in the United States, Italy and Spain and spanned both the acute and convalescent phases of COVID-19. The prospective study material was composed of cDNA or gDNA derived from T cells, B-cell-depleted T cells, or PBMCs. The dataset comprised deeply sampled blood TCRbeta repertoires from subjects exposed to, actively infected with, or recovered from COVID-19. The repertoires were released in a freely available public database meant as a resource for research on the immune response to SARS-CoV-2. The samples were drawn from two sources: the first 160 participants of the ongoing ImmuneRACE study, and 950 to 1,500 subjects contributed by 6 global collaborators. A de-identified subject ID, COVID-19 status, age in years and sex were almost always included in the sample metadata. HLA class I and class II types, where available, came from metadata supplied by the sample provider rather than from assay-based typing.

Each collaborating institution followed its own protocols to collect whole blood in K2EDTA tubes. Collaborator samples were shipped for TCRbeta analysis as frozen whole blood, isolated PBMCs, or DNA extracted from either sample type. The immunoSEQ Assay, a bias-controlled multiplex PCR, was used to amplify TCRbeta CDR3 regions from genomic DNA. Regarding the original processing steps: Within the assay, amplification of reference gene primers was used to estimate how many nucleated cells each sample contained. To quantify the absolute abundance of each unique TCRbeta CDR3 rearrangement, sequence reads were collapsed and filtered. For each sample, productive Simpson clonality was calculated by taking the square root of Simpson's diversity index across productive rearrangements. The clones in this table, taken by TCRdb from immuneACCESS, are in-frame only. Not every clone is retained; where verified, under half of the shortfall comes from an unresolved V gene, and the cause of the rest is unknown. V and J calls and clone size follow that table, whereas D and trimming were derived from the DNA. The sample records about 33,000 clones, about 90% of which are singletons. Around 6.6% of the sample lies in the top ten.

A word on this clone: Its binding antigen is unknown. Per-nucleotide qualities are absent, and no much larger clonotype sits a single base away.

Here is what the overall study found, with its caveats: Clinical and demographic metadata were provided uncurated, with the amount varying by source and participant.

CDR1 and CDR2 are read off the germline V gene (reference sequence) as LNHDA and SQIVND. The CDR3 covers 14 residues, taking in both the cysteine and the phenylalanine. Only CDR3 DNA remains: 42 bases, in frame from the first base. Compared with germline, V lacks 8 bases and J lacks 5 bases; bases without a gene match: 7. The source is a human donor in a cohort sampled during active COVID-19. The rearrangement joined TRBV19 to TRBJ2-5; 11 middle bases align to TRBD1. Sequenced input: peripheral blood. The DNA reads TGTGCCAGTCTTGGACAGGGGGCGAGGGAGACCCAGTACTTC. The resulting protein is CASLGQGARETQYF.